These 20 T cell receptor beta chains originate from one sample sequenced in a study of T cells in Graves' hyperthyroidism and ophthalmopathy. Amplified regions were TCR beta CDR3 sequences from RNA transcripts. The TCR CDR3 first-round RT-PCR relied on the HTBI primer set. TCRdb reprocessed the multiplex PCR reads via MiXCR and lists one record per CDR3 protein. The table includes more than 600,000 distinct CDR3 sequences, 16% detected once. The sample was blood. These receptors all come from a man aged 18 to 30 with Graves' hyperthyroidism.

This chain links TRBV9 with TRBJ1-3; TRBD1 might be the D (5 bases). Trimming left V 2 bases short and J 4 bases short, with 13 bases between. Germline CDR1 reads SGDLS; CDR2 reads YYNGEE. The CDR3 totals 15 residues. The CDR3 bases are TGTGCCAGCAGCGTCGGCCAGGGCGCAGGAAACACCATATATTTT. Translating gives CASSVGQGAGNTIYF.

In its sample, this clonotype was seen a few times. The V gene is TRBV18, the J gene TRBJ1-6; D unresolved. The CDR3 extends over 15 amino acids. The V end was cut by 6 bases, the J end by 9 bases, with 18 bases between. CDR1 and CDR2 (germline): KGHSH, LQKENI. CDR3 amino acids: CASSDRGPQSSPLHF. CDR3 bases: TGTGCCAGCTCCGATAGAGGACCGCAGAGTTCACCCCTCCACTTT.

This clonotype showed up just a few times. The V gene is TRBV10-3, the J gene TRBJ2-2, with no clear D. The CDR3 spans 14 residues. The V gene lost 2 bases and the J gene lost 3 bases, with 7 bases spanning the gap. Germline lookup yields CDR1 ENHRY and CDR2 SYGVKD. In DNA, the CDR3 is TGTGCCATCAGTGAGCCCACGTACACCGGGGAGCTGTTTTTT. As protein: CAISEPTYTGELFF.

The CDR3 coding sequence is TGTGCCTGCGCCAAAACGGGGTGGCTTAATGAAAAACTGTTTTTT. Residues: CACAKTGWLNEKLFF. The rearrangement joins TRBV30 to TRBJ1-4; no definite D call. Germline loops: CDR1 GTSNPN, CDR2 SVGIG (reference sequence). This CDR3 is 15 amino acids long. Between the trimmed V and J ends, which lost 6 bases and 4 bases, there was a span of 18 bases.

The chain links TRBV6-6 to TRBJ2-1; TRBD2 might be the D (7 bases). Germline loops: CDR1 MNHNY, CDR2 SVGAGI (reference sequence). Between the trimmed V and J ends, which lost 0 bases and 7 bases, there was a span of 22 bases. CDR3 size: 18 residues. The CDR3 DNA reads as TGTGCCAGCAGTTACTCGGGGGGGGCGGGCGGCGGGAAAAATGAGCAGTTCTTC. Protein product: CASSYSGGAGGGKNEQFF.

This clonotype was seen a few times. This chain links TRBV7-8 with TRBJ1-5; no reliable D call. The CDR3 has 15 amino acids. Per the germline V gene, CDR1 is SGHVS and CDR2 is FQNEAQ. Trimming removed 0 bases from V and 2 bases from J, with 8 bases in between. This CDR3 reads CASSLAQVRNQPQHF. CDR3 coding DNA: TGTGCCAGCAGCTTAGCCCAGGTCCGCAATCAGCCCCAGCATTTT.

The sample holds many counts of this clonotype. Here the CDR3 DNA reads TGTGCCAGCATGGTGACTAGTACTGGGGGCGAGCAGTACTTC. As protein: CASMVTSTGGEQYF. The chain couples TRBV2 to TRBJ2-7; the D gene is possibly TRBD2 (6 bases). The germline V and J ends were trimmed by 7 bases and 6 bases, with 19 bases remaining between them. The CDR3 is 14 residues long. The germline V gene encodes CDR1 SNHLY and CDR2 FYNNEI.

This clonotype appeared a few times. This rearrangement joins TRBV7-2 to TRBJ2-7, with 16 bases that match TRBD2. This CDR3 contains 18 residues. Unmatched junction bases numbered 11, after V lost 5 bases and J lost 4 bases. Germline CDR1 reads SGHTA; CDR2 reads FQGNSA. The DNA of the CDR3 is TGTGCCAGCAGCCCCTCCGGGACTAGCGGGAGGGCCGCGTACGAGCAGTACTTC. Its translation: CASSPSGTSGRAAYEQYF.

The rearrangement links TRBV20-1 to TRBJ1-5, with unresolved D. V was cut by 2 bases and J by 3 bases, with 8 bases left in between. Germline V lookup: CDR1 DFQATT, CDR2 SNEGSKA (reference sequence). This CDR3 spans 13 amino acids. The CDR3 coding sequence is TGCAGTGCTAGATCGGTAATCAATCAGCCCCAGCATTTT. It is translated as CSARSVINQPQHF.

This clonotype was counted ten times or more. This rearrangement joins TRBV28 to TRBJ2-7; tentative D call: TRBD1 (7 bases). V lost 8 bases and J 5 bases, leaving 13 bases between the germline ends. Germline CDR1 reads MDHEN; CDR2 reads SYDVKM. The CDR3 length is 12 residues. The CDR3 region is CASAQGGHEQYF. CDR3 in DNA: TGTGCCAGCGCCCAGGGGGGACACGAGCAGTACTTC.

The sample holds many counts of this clonotype. The chain uses TRBV2 and TRBJ2-1, with D perhaps TRBD2 (6 bases). The germline CDR1 and CDR2 sequences are SNHLY and FYNNEI. The V and J ends lost 0 bases and 6 bases respectively, with 15 bases between them. This CDR3 contains 16 residues. CDR3 coding DNA: TGTGCCAGCAGTGAAGCGGGGGGTCAAAAAGGCAATGAGCAGTTCTTC. Protein sequence: CASSEAGGQKGNEQFF.

This clonotype came up a few times. J is TRBJ2-5 and V is TRBV28; 11 nucleotides agree with TRBD1. J was trimmed by 4 bases and V by 1 base; bases with no gene match: 5. Germline values: CDR1 MDHEN, CDR2 SYDVKM. The CDR3 runs to 16 residues. CDR3 amino acids: CASSLYPDRGRETQYF. Here the CDR3 DNA reads TGTGCCAGCAGTTTATACCCGGACAGGGGGCGAGAGACCCAGTACTTC.

This clonotype turned up a few times. This rearrangement joins TRBV29-1 to TRBJ2-5, with 10 bases aligning to TRBD2. In germline, CDR1 is SQVTM, CDR2 ANQGSEA. The CDR3 has 16 amino acids. V dropped 4 bases and J dropped 6; count of bases not matched to a gene: 14. Written as DNA, the CDR3 is TGCAGCGTTGGAGCCCCTCTAGCGGGAGCGTCAAAGACCCAGTACTTC. This codes for CSVGAPLAGASKTQYF.

The chain carries TRBV19 and TRBJ2-1; D gene unclear. Germline assignment: CDR1 LNHDA and CDR2 SQIVND (reference sequence). The CDR3 extends over 15 amino acids. Trimming pared 1 base from V and 1 base from J, leaving 8 bases between. The CDR3 loop is CASSIGGDSYNEQFF. CDR3 sequence (DNA): TGTGCCAGTAGTATAGGTGGGGATTCCTACAATGAGCAGTTCTTC.

This rearrangement joins TRBV5-1 to TRBJ2-7; D uncertain. Trimming shortened V by 2 bases and J by 0 bases, and 12 bases separated the two germline ends. Per the germline V gene, CDR1 is SGHRS and CDR2 is YFSETQ. CDR3 length equals 15 residues. DNA for the CDR3: TGCGCCAGCAGCTTCGGAAGGGTCGGCTCCTACGAGCAGTACTTC. It yields the protein CASSFGRVGSYEQYF.

Ten or more counts support this clonotype. This chain links TRBV28 with TRBJ1-4; D remains ambiguous. Germline CDR1 and CDR2: MDHEN and SYDVKM. Trimming removed 6 bases from V and 5 bases from J, with 10 bases in between. The CDR3 has 13 amino acids. The DNA for the CDR3 is TGTGCCAGCAGGCCCATCTTAAATGAAAAACTGTTTTTT. Its protein is CASRPILNEKLFF.

The chain recombines TRBV9 with TRBJ1-4; D not certain. The V end lost 3 bases, the J end lost 11 bases, and 11 bases lay between the germline ends. The CDR3 spans 12 residues. Germline lookup yields CDR1 SGDLS and CDR2 YYNGEE. This CDR3 reads CASSADGFKLFF. The CDR3 coding sequence is TGTGCCAGCAGCGCGGACGGTTTTAAACTGTTTTTT.

This clonotype showed up just a few times. This sequence joins TRBV6-4 and TRBJ2-2; D is tentatively TRBD1 or TRBD2 (6 bases each). Germline V gives CDR1 MRHNA, CDR2 SNTAGT. This CDR3 is 16 amino acids long. Trimming took off 6 bases at V and 3 bases at J, with 17 bases between the two ends. For the CDR3, the DNA is TGTGCCAGCAGGAGGGGGGAACAGGGTTACACCGGGGAGCTGTTTTTT. The encoded protein is CASRRGEQGYTGELFF.

This clonotype came up a few times. The CDR3 DNA sequence: TGCAGTGCTAACCGGGACCTACGAAGCTACGAGCAGTACTTC. This gives the protein CSANRDLRSYEQYF. The chain carries TRBV20-1 and TRBJ2-7, with D perhaps being TRBD1 or TRBD2 (5 bases each). V gave up 4 bases and J gave up 3 bases, with 16 bases separating them. The CDR3 spans 14 residues. Germline lookup yields CDR1 DFQATT and CDR2 SNEGSKA (reference sequence).

This clonotype was seen at least ten times. CDR3 protein: CASSLTAIADTQYF. As DNA, the CDR3 is TGTGCCAGCAGCTTAACAGCAATCGCAGATACGCAGTATTTT. The chain joins TRBV7-3 to TRBJ2-3, with D unclear. V lost 0 bases to trimming and J lost 4 bases, with 8 bases between them. Germline CDR1 and CDR2: SGHTA and FQGTGA. This CDR3 is built from 14 residues.